This record concerns one T cell receptor beta chain sequence. Its antigen remains unidentified. This record comes from a study of identical twins. Study-wide results and caveats: Instead of following the same donors, the conclusions were based on cross-sectional statistical analysis.

This CDR3 region has 13 residues. V shed 5 bases and J shed 1 base, with 9 bases lying between them. Germline-derived CDR1 and CDR2 are DFQATT and SNEGSKA (reference sequence). Healthy Caucasian individuals made up all the donors. In TCRdb, the 5' RACE reads were re-called with MiXCR into one record per CDR3 protein. The sample includes hundreds of thousands of distinct CDR3 sequences, 5.5% to 7.5% seen only once; the top ten take about 1.8%. The sequencing input was naive T cells sorted from blood. This chain links TRBV20-1 with TRBJ1-3; D remains unclear. The sequence came from a man between 18 and 35 years old in good health. The CDR3 nucleotides read TGCAGTGCTGTTATACCATCTGGAAACACCATATATTTT. Translating it yields CSAVIPSGNTIYF.